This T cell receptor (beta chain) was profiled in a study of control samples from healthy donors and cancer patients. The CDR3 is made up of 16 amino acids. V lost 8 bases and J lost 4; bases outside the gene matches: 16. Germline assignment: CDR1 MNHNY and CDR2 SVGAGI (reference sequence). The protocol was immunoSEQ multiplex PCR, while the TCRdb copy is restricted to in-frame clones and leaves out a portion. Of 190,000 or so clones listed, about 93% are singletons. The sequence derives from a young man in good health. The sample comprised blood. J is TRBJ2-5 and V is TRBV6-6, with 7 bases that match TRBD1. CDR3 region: CASSLTRPTGRETQYF. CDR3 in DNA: TGTGCCAGCTCCTTAACCCGTCCGACAGGGAGAGAGACCCAGTACTTC.